The clone carrying this TCR beta chain was observed at least ten times. Its specificity is unknown. The data stem from a study of CD8 T cells in ankylosing spondylitis. Whole-study findings and limits: Reported data indicate significant enrichment of disease-linked clones within matched ankylosing spondylitis synovial fluid. Peripheral blood held disease-linked clones only at relatively low frequency, and these were CD8+. It appeared that ankylosing spondylitis blood was characterized by a TCR beta motif of fewer than ten highly homologous variants.

Quantitative 5'-RACE with molecular barcodes produced the TCR beta libraries. From the 5' RACE reads, TCRdb called clonotypes with MiXCR, one entry per CDR3 protein. The table has some 180,000 distinct CDR3 sequences, about 20% seen once. This TCR was recovered from a male donor aged 5 to 29 with ankylosing spondylitis or in good health (not recorded which). The sequenced material came from blood, either unsorted or a sorted T cell fraction (not recorded which).

The CDR3 loop is CSGDSAIYNEQFF. CDR3 DNA: TGCAGCGGAGATAGCGCAATTTACAATGAGCAGTTCTTC. This sequence joins TRBV29-1 and TRBJ2-1, with D perhaps matching TRBD2 (5 bases). V was pared by 7 bases and J by 4 bases, with 14 bases between. In germline, CDR1 is SQVTM, CDR2 ANQGSEA. CDR3 size: 13 residues.